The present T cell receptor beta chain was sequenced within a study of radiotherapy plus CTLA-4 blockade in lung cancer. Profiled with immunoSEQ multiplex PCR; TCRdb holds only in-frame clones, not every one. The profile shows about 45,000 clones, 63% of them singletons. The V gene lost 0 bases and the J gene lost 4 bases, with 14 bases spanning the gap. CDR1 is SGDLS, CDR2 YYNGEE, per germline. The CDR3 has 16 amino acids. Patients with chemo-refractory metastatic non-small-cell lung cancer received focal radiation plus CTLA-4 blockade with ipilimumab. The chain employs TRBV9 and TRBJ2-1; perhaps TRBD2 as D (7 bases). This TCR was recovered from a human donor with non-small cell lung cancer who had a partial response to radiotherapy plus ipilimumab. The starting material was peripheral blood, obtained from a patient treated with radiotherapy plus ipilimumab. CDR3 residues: CASSVGGGGHYNEQFF. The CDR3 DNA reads TGTGCCAGCAGCGTAGGTGGGGGGGGGCATTACAATGAGCAGTTCTTC.